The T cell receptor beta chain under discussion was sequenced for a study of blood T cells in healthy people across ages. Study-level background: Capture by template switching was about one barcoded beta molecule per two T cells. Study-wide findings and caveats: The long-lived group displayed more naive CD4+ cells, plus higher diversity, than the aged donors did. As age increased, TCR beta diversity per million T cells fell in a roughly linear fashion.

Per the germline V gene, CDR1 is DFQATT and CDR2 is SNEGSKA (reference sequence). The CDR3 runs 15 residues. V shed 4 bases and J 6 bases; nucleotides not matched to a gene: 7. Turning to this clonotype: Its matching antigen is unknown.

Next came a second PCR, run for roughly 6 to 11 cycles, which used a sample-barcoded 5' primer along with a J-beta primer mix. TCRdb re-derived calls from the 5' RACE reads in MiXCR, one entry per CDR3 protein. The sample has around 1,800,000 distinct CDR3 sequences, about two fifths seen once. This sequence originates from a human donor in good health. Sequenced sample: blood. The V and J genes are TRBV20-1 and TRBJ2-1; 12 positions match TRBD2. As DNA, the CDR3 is TGCAGTGCTATTCCGGCTAGCGGGGGGGCCAATGAGCAGTTCTTC. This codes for CSAIPASGGANEQFF.